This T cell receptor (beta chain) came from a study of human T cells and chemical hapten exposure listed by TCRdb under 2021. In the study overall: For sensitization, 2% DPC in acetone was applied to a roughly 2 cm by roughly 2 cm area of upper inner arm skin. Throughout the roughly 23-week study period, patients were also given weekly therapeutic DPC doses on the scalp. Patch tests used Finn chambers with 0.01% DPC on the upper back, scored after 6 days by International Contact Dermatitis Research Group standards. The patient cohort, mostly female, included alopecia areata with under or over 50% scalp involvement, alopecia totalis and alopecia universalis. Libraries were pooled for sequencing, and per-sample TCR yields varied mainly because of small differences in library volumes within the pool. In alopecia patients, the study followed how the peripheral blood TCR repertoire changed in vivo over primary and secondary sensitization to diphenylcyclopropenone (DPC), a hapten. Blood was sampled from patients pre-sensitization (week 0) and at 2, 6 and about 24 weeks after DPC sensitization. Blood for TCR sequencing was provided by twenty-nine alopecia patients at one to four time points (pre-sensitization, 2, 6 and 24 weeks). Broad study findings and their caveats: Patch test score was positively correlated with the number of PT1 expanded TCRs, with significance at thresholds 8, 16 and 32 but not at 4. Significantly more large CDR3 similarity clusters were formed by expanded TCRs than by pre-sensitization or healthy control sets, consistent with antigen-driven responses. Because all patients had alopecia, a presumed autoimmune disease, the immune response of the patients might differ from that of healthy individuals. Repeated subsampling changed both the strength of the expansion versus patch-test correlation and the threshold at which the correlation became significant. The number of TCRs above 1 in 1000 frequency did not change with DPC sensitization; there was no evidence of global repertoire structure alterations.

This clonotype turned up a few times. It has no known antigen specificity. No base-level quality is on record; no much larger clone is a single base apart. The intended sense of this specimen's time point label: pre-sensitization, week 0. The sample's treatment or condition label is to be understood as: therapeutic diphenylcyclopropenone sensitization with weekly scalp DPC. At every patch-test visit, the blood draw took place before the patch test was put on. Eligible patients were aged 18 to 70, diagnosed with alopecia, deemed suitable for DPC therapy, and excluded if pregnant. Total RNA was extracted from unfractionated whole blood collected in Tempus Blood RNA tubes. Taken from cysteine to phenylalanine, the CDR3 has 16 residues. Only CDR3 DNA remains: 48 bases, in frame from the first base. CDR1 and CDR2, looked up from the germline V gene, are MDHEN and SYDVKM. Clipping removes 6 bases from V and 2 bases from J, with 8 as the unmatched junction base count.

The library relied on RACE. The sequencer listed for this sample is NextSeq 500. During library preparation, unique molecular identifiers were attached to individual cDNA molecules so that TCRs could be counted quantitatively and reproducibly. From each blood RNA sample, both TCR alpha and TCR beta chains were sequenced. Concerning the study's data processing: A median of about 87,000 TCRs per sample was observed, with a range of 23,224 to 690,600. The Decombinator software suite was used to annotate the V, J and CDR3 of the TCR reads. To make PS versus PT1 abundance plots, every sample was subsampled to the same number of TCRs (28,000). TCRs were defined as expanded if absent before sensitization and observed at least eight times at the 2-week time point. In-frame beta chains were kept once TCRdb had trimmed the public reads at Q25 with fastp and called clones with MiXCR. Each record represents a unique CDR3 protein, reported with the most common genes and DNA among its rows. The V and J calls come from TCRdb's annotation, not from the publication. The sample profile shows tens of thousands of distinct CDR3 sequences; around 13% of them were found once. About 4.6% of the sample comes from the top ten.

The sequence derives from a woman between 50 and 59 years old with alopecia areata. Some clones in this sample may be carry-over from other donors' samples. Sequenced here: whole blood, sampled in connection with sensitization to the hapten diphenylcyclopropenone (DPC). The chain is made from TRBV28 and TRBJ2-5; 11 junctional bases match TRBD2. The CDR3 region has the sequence CASRGRTSGPQETQYF. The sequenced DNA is TGTGCCAGCAGGGGGAGGACTAGCGGGCCACAAGAGACCCAGTACTTC.